This T cell receptor beta chain came from a study of blood T cell repertoires in COVID-19. At the level of the study: Spain, Italy and the United States supplied samples that represented acute and convalescent COVID-19. From T cells, B-cell-depleted T cells, or PBMCs came the material, which was cDNA or gDNA.

There are 15 residues in the CDR3. With 2 bases clipped from V and 1 base from J, the junction kept 4 bases outside the gene matches. The V gene's germline CDR1 is SGHNT and CDR2 YENEEA. Study processing details: Reference gene primer amplification gave nucleated cell count estimates. Only in-frame clones appear in the TCRdb table, and some are missing; sequencing was by immunoSEQ multiplex PCR. Clonal size and the V and J genes are those of that table, whereas D and trimming came from the DNA. The sample contains approximately 72,000 clones, more than 70% of which appear only once. The sequence derives from a man between 50 and 59 years old with active COVID-19. The sequenced sample consisted of peripheral blood. This chain connects TRBV11-3 to TRBJ2-5; 7 bases match TRBD1. The DNA of the CDR3 is TGTGCCAGCAGCTTACGGGACAGCCCCCAAGAGACCCAGTACTTC. It translates to CASSLRDSPQETQYF.